These 32 T cell receptor beta chains were sequenced from one sample in a study of CD8 T cells in ankylosing spondylitis. Via MiXCR, TCRdb re-called the 5' RACE reads, giving one row per CDR3 protein. The table includes 90,000 to 120,000 distinct CDR3 sequences, nearly 25% detected once. Sequenced input: synovial fluid, either unsorted or a sorted T cell fraction (not recorded which). All receptors derive from a male donor with ankylosing spondylitis.

This clonotype was seen more than once but under ten times. The V and J genes are TRBV7-2 and TRBJ2-5; 9 bases line up with TRBD1. The germline CDR1 and CDR2 sequences are SGHTA and FQGNSA. J was trimmed by 5 bases and V by 4 bases; bases with no gene match: 11. The CDR3 is made up of 16 amino acids. CDR3 sequence: CASSSRGDRVGETQYF. As DNA, the CDR3 is TGTGCCAGCAGCTCTAGGGGGGACAGGGTGGGGGAGACCCAGTACTTC.

The CDR3 coding sequence is TGTGCCAGCACCTTCCTTGGAGGTCCCCAGCATTTT. It is translated as CASTFLGGPQHF. This chain joins TRBV12-3 or TRBV12-4 and TRBJ1-5; no firm D call. V shed 7 bases and J shed 10 bases, with 14 bases lying between them. CDR3 length: 12 amino acids.

The rearrangement links TRBV28 to TRBJ2-1, with 11 nucleotides matching TRBD2. The CDR3 extends over 18 amino acids. The V segment lost 7 bases and the J segment 2 bases; nucleotides outside the gene matches: 13. Germline-derived CDR1 and CDR2 are MDHEN and SYDVKM. The CDR3 DNA sequence: TGTGCCAGCACTCCAAAACTAGCGGGAGATTCCCCCTACAATGAGCAGTTCTTC. It codes for CASTPKLAGDSPYNEQFF.

The chain is built from TRBV5-4 and TRBJ2-1; 11 nucleotides align to TRBD1. The CDR3 length is 13 residues. Germline CDR1 and CDR2: SGHNT and YYREEE (reference sequence). Trimming cost V 6 bases and J 8 bases; bases outside gene matches: 4. CDR3 coding DNA: TGTGCCAGCAAGGACAGGGGGCTCCATGAGCAGTTCTTC. Amino acid sequence: CASKDRGLHEQFF. Combining the CDR3 with reference TRBV5-4 and TRBJ2-1 gives the whole variable domain ETGVTQSPTHLIKTRGQQVTLRCSSQSGHNTVSWYQQALGQGPQFIFQYYREEENGRGNFPPRFSGLQFPNYSSELNVNALELDDSALYLCASKDRGLHEQFFGPGTRLTVL.

This clonotype was counted a few times. The V and J genes are TRBV14 and TRBJ2-5; D uncertain. The CDR3 loop spans 14 amino acids. V was trimmed by 6 bases and J by 1 base, leaving 12 bases between them. CDR1 and CDR2 (germline): SGHDN, FVKESK. Here the CDR3 reads CASSQRIGQETQYF. CDR3 DNA sequence: TGTGCCAGCAGTCAAAGGATCGGCCAAGAGACCCAGTACTTC. The whole variable domain, remainder taken from reference TRBV14 and TRBJ2-5, is EAGVTQFPSHSVIEKGQTVTLRCDPISGHDNLYWYRRVMGKEIKFLLHFVKESKQDESGMPNNRFLAERTGGTYSTLKVQPAELEDSGVYFCASSQRIGQETQYFGPGTRLLVL.

This clonotype was detected a few times. This rearrangement joins TRBV28 to TRBJ2-1; 11 nucleotides match TRBD2. CDR3 length: 15 amino acids. V was clipped by 7 bases and J by 6 bases; unmatched bases: 8. The germline V gene encodes CDR1 MDHEN and CDR2 SYDVKM. CDR3 coding DNA: TGTGCCAGCACCTCTCCTACTAGCGGGAGCAATGAGCAGTTCTTC. Translating it yields CASTSPTSGSNEQFF.

This clonotype has only a few counts. The chain is built from TRBV20-1 and TRBJ2-3; D uncertain. Trimming removed 5 bases from V and 2 bases from J, with 8 bases in between. The CDR3 is made up of 12 amino acids. The germline V gene encodes CDR1 DFQATT and CDR2 SNEGSKA (reference sequence). This chain's CDR3 is CSALPLTDTQYF. Here the CDR3 DNA reads TGCAGTGCTCTTCCCCTCACAGATACGCAGTATTTT.

In this sample, this clonotype turned up a few times. This CDR3 reads CASSPGTSVSNEQYV. CDR3 nucleotide sequence: TGTGCCAGCAGTCCCGGGACTTCCGTTTCTAACGAGCAGTACGTC. The chain combines TRBV12-3 or TRBV12-4 with TRBJ2-7, with a tentative D call TRBD2 (6 bases). This CDR3 is 15 amino acids long. The V and J ends lost 5 bases and 5 bases respectively, with 19 bases between them.

This sequence joins TRBV12-3 or TRBV12-4 and TRBJ2-7; a weak D match, TRBD1 (6 bases). The germline V and J ends were trimmed by 3 bases and 4 bases, with 10 bases remaining between them. This CDR3 is 13 amino acids long. The CDR3 spells CASSFSGQYEQYV. The CDR3 DNA is TGTGCCAGCAGTTTTAGTGGACAGTACGAGCAGTACGTC.

This clonotype was seen just once. V is TRBV12-3 or TRBV12-4 and J is TRBJ1-1; D is ambiguous. This CDR3 is 14 amino acids long. The germline V and J ends were trimmed by 3 bases and 3 bases, with 11 bases remaining between them. The CDR3 region is CASSLRKRDTEAFF. The CDR3 DNA follows: TGTGCCAGCAGTTTGAGGAAGCGGGACACTGAAGCTTTCTTT.

V gene TRBV24-1 combines with J gene TRBJ2-5; D call uncertain. Deletions cut 5 bases from V and 3 bases from J, with 3 bases between. Germline V gives CDR1 KGHDR, CDR2 SFDVKD. CDR3 length: 11 residues. The CDR3 protein is CATSGKETQYF. The CDR3 DNA follows: TGTGCCACCAGTGGGAAAGAGACCCAGTACTTC.

The rearrangement uses TRBV27 and TRBJ2-1; D possibly corresponds to TRBD1 (6 bases). V lost 10 bases, J lost 1 base, and 11 bases lay in between. Germline V gives CDR1 MNHEY, CDR2 SMNVEV (reference sequence). CDR3 size: 13 residues. Here the CDR3 DNA reads TGTGCCACCAGGACAGTTTCCTACAATGAGCAGTTCTTC. This encodes CATRTVSYNEQFF.

This chain connects TRBV10-3 to TRBJ2-6, with TRBD1 matching 8 bases. J gave up 0 bases and V 3 bases, and 4 bases lay outside the gene matches. In germline, CDR1 is ENHRY, CDR2 SYGVKD. CDR3 length: 17 amino acids. The CDR3: CAISDGQGISGANVLTF. The CDR3 nucleotides are TGTGCCATCAGTGACGGACAGGGTATCTCTGGGGCCAACGTCCTGACTTTC.

The V call is TRBV2, the J call TRBJ2-3; 12 nucleotides match TRBD2. The CDR3 is made up of 17 amino acids. Germline values: CDR1 SNHLY, CDR2 FYNNEI. V lost 1 base, J lost 4 bases, and 6 bases stayed unmatched. The CDR3, as DNA: TGTGCCAGCAGTGAAGGGAGACTAGCGGGAGTGGCAGATACGCAGTATTTT. Translated, it gives CASSEGRLAGVADTQYF.

This clonotype was observed once. V gene TRBV15 combines with J gene TRBJ1-5; a possible D gene is TRBD1 (5 bases). Germline-derived CDR1 and CDR2 are LNHNV and YYDKDF (reference sequence). This CDR3 has 15 amino acids. Trimming removed 1 base at V and 2 bases at J, with 9 bases between. The CDR3 DNA sequence: TGTGCCACCAGCAGAGTTACAGGAGGCAATCAGCCCCAGCATTTT. Translating gives CATSRVTGGNQPQHF.

The V call is TRBV7-9, the J call TRBJ1-2, with 8 bases aligning to TRBD1. The germline gives CDR1 SEHNR, CDR2 FQNEAQ (reference sequence). Unmatched junction bases numbered 16, after V lost 5 bases and J lost 8 bases. This CDR3 is 16 amino acids long. The CDR3 is CASSPPPGRGPLGYTF. In DNA, the CDR3 is TGTGCCAGCAGCCCCCCACCTGGCAGGGGGCCGCTGGGCTACACCTTC.

The rearrangement links TRBV2 to TRBJ2-1; the D gene could be TRBD1 or TRBD2 (5 bases each). Trimming cost V 9 bases and J 9 bases, with 12 bases left between them. This CDR3 is 11 amino acids long. Germline CDR1 and CDR2: SNHLY and FYNNEI. CDR3 protein: CASLGGGEQFF. As DNA, the CDR3 is TGTGCCAGTCTGGGTGGGGGTGAGCAGTTCTTC.

The chain has TRBV29-1 and TRBJ1-2, with D perhaps TRBD1 (6 bases). CDR3 length: 13 residues. CDR1 is SQVTM and CDR2 is ANQGSEA in the germline V gene. The V gene lost 5 bases and the J gene lost 2 bases, with 12 bases spanning the gap. CDR3 sequence reads: CSVPIRGNYGYTF. As DNA, the CDR3 is TGCAGCGTTCCCATCAGGGGCAACTATGGCTACACCTTC.

CDR3 in DNA: TGTGCCAGCTTCACTAGCGGGAGTGGGTACGAGCAGTACTTC. Its protein is CASFTSGSGYEQYF. The chain couples TRBV6-1 to TRBJ2-7; TRBD2 agrees at 11 bases. This CDR3 is 14 amino acids long. Germline V CDR1 and CDR2: MNHNS, SASEGT. V trimming: 8 bases; J trimming: 4 bases; junction bases outside the gene matches: 7.

This clonotype occurred a few times. The chain carries TRBV5-1 and TRBJ2-1; D is undetermined. Germline lookup yields CDR1 SGHRS and CDR2 YFSETQ. The germline V and J ends were trimmed by 0 bases and 0 bases, with 7 bases remaining between them. This CDR3 comprises 15 residues. CDR3 amino acids: CASSLEGYSYNEQFF. DNA for the CDR3: TGCGCCAGCAGCTTGGAGGGTTACTCCTACAATGAGCAGTTCTTC.

This clonotype is judged medium-sized. The rearrangement links TRBV18 to TRBJ2-7, with D perhaps TRBD1 (5 bases). V shed 3 bases and J shed 5 bases, with 11 bases lying between them. The CDR3 runs to 13 residues. From germline, CDR1 is KGHSH and CDR2 LQKENI. CDR3 sequence: CASSPQTDHEQYF. The DNA for the CDR3 is TGTGCCAGCTCACCCCAGACAGACCACGAGCAGTACTTC.

The chain links TRBV10-3 to TRBJ1-5, with D unclear. V was cut by 10 bases and J by 0 bases, with 7 bases left in between. Looked up from germline, CDR1 is ENHRY and CDR2 is SYGVKD. This CDR3 is 12 amino acids long. CDR3 sequence reads: CATGDSNQPQHF. The CDR3 DNA sequence: TGTGCCACCGGAGATAGCAATCAGCCCCAGCATTTT.

This clonotype was recorded once. This chain connects TRBV12-3 or TRBV12-4 to TRBJ1-6, with D perhaps matching TRBD1 (5 bases). V dropped 7 bases and J dropped 5 bases, with 15 bases sitting between them. This CDR3 is built from 15 residues. Here the CDR3 reads CASTQGDRDNSPLHF. The DNA of the CDR3 is TGTGCCAGCACCCAAGGGGACCGAGATAATTCACCCCTCCACTTT.

In this sample, this clonotype turned up once. The chain has TRBV3-1 and TRBJ2-5; D unclear. Germline loops: CDR1 LGHDT, CDR2 YNNKEL (reference sequence). CDR3 length equals 11 residues. Trimming shortened V by 1 base and J by 7 bases, and 4 bases separated the two germline ends. DNA for the CDR3: TGTGCCAGCAGCCAAGTGGGGACCCAGTACTTC. The encoded protein is CASSQVGTQYF.

The chain is built from TRBV20-1 and TRBJ2-3; D is ambiguous. Deletions cut 3 bases from V and 6 bases from J, with 10 bases between. The CDR3 contains 12 residues. From germline, CDR1 is DFQATT and CDR2 SNEGSKA (reference sequence). The CDR3 sequence is CSASVGFDTQYF. In DNA, the CDR3 is TGCAGTGCTAGTGTGGGCTTCGATACGCAGTATTTT.

The chain employs TRBV7-8 and TRBJ2-7; 10 nucleotides match TRBD1. V dropped 5 bases and J dropped 2; count of bases not matched to a gene: 3. This CDR3 is built from 14 residues. Germline CDR1 SGHVS, CDR2 FQNEAQ. The CDR3 region is CASSPGQGPYEQYV. CDR3 DNA sequence: TGTGCCAGCAGCCCGGGACAGGGGCCCTACGAGCAGTACGTC.

This clonotype was found many times. V and J are TRBV5-1 and TRBJ2-1; TRBD2 is a possible D gene (6 bases). Germline V lookup: CDR1 SGHRS, CDR2 YFSETQ. V shed 4 bases and J shed 0 bases, with 14 bases lying between them. This CDR3 has 16 residues. CDR3 nucleotides: TGCGCCAGCAGCCTTGGAGGGCCGAGCTCCTACAATGAGCAGTTCTTC. It is translated as CASSLGGPSSYNEQFF.

This clonotype occurred a few times. The chain is built from TRBV29-1 and TRBJ2-1, with a weak D call TRBD1 (6 bases). V was trimmed by 7 bases and J by 4 bases, leaving 11 bases between them. From germline, CDR1 is SQVTM and CDR2 ANQGSEA. This CDR3 comprises 12 residues. CDR3 nucleotide sequence: TGCAGCGCAGGGGAAGCGTACAATGAGCAGTTCTTC. Amino acids: CSAGEAYNEQFF.

The rearrangement links TRBV29-1 to TRBJ2-7; the match to TRBD1 covers 9 bases. The CDR3 consists of 14 residues. V was clipped by 6 bases and J by 2 bases; unmatched bases: 8. Germline V gene data show CDR1 as SQVTM and CDR2 as ANQGSEA. The CDR3, as DNA: TGCAGCGTAGACGGGACAGGGAGTACCTACGAGCAGTACTTC. Residues: CSVDGTGSTYEQYF.

The sample holds a few counts of this clonotype. The chain employs TRBV19 and TRBJ1-5; 8 nucleotides line up with TRBD1. Germline values: CDR1 LNHDA, CDR2 SQIVND (reference sequence). The ends lost 4 bases at V and 4 bases at J; junction bases unmatched: 9. The CDR3 is 16 residues long. CDR3 DNA: TGTGCCAGTAGTACTACAGGGGGGCAGGGGAATCAGCCCCAGCATTTT. It specifies CASSTTGGQGNQPQHF. The entire variable domain, with the rest obtained from reference TRBV19 and TRBJ1-5, is as follows: DGGITQSPKYLFRKEGQNVTLSCEQNLNHDAMYWYRQDPGQGLRLIYYSQIVNDFQKGDIAEGYSVSREKKESFPLTVTSAQKNPTAFYLCASSTTGGQGNQPQHFGDGTRLSIL.

The CDR3 region is CASSLLAGVETQYF. The DNA of the CDR3 is TGCGCCAGCAGCCTCCTAGCGGGAGTGGAGACCCAGTACTTC. The genes are TRBV5-1 and TRBJ2-5; 10 nucleotides match TRBD2. CDR1 SGHRS and CDR2 YFSETQ come from the germline V gene. This CDR3 region has 14 residues. Germline trimming cut 4 bases from V and 5 bases from J; bases unmatched to any gene: 5.

Many counts were recorded for this clonotype. The chain uses TRBV20-1 and TRBJ2-4, with a tentative D call TRBD2 (5 bases). The germline V and J ends were trimmed by 6 bases and 2 bases, with 17 bases remaining between them. This CDR3 has 15 amino acids. The germline CDR1 and CDR2 sequences are DFQATT and SNEGSKA (reference sequence). The CDR3 protein is CSALPEHGTKNIQYF. The CDR3 DNA is TGCAGTGCCCTACCAGAGCACGGGACCAAAAACATTCAGTACTTC.